This T cell receptor beta chain comes out of a study of technical replicates of blood from a few donors. Method: immunoSEQ multiplex PCR; TCRdb's copy keeps in-frame clones and lacks some. The repertoire holds tens of thousands of clones, with approximately 91% as singletons. V trimming: 0 bases; J trimming: 5 bases; junction bases outside the gene matches: 8. This CDR3 is built from 17 residues. CDR1 MNHNS and CDR2 SASEGT come from the germline V gene. The clonotype comes from a human donor in good health. The sample was T cells isolated from PBMCs. The chain recombines TRBV6-1 with TRBJ2-1; 9 nucleotides line up with TRBD1. The CDR3 nucleotides read TGTGCCAGCAGTGAAGCTACCCCGGACAGGGGAAACAATGAGCAGTTCTTC. Translation: CASSEATPDRGNNEQFF.